One sample yielded the 5 T cell receptor beta chains listed below, sequenced in a study of CD8 T cells in ankylosing spondylitis. TCRdb reprocessed the 5' RACE reads with MiXCR, giving one entry per CDR3 protein. Here the sample spans around 180,000 distinct CDR3 sequences, approximately 12% being singletons. The sequenced sample was blood, either unsorted or a sorted T cell fraction (not recorded which). The origin of the receptors is a female donor with ankylosing spondylitis or in good health (not recorded which).

The V and J genes are TRBV18 and TRBJ2-7; possibly TRBD1 for D (6 bases). Germline CDR1 KGHSH, CDR2 LQKENI. The CDR3 loop spans 15 amino acids. Trimming stripped 3 bases from V and 3 bases from J, with 15 bases between. This CDR3 reads CASSPAEDRNYEQYF. The CDR3 bases are TGTGCCAGCTCACCGGCCGAGGACAGAAACTACGAGCAGTACTTC.

The J gene is TRBJ2-7, the V gene TRBV7-9; D perhaps matches TRBD2 (6 bases). This CDR3 has 14 amino acids. V shed 1 base and J shed 3 bases, with 10 bases lying between them. CDR1 is SEHNR and CDR2 is FQNEAQ in the germline V gene (reference sequence). For the CDR3, the DNA is TGTGCCAGCAGCTTAGGAGCGGGCGACTACGAGCAGTACTTC. It codes for CASSLGAGDYEQYF.

The rearrangement uses TRBV7-9 and TRBJ2-1, with TRBD2 matching 7 bases. Germline-derived CDR1 and CDR2 are SEHNR and FQNEAQ (reference sequence). This CDR3 contains 16 residues. V dropped 5 bases and J dropped 2; count of bases not matched to a gene: 9. CDR3 protein: CASSNPREDPYNEQFF. In DNA form, the CDR3 reads TGTGCCAGCAGCAACCCTCGGGAGGACCCCTACAATGAGCAGTTCTTC. The full variable domain, its missing parts supplied by reference TRBV7-9 and TRBJ2-1, is DTGVSQNPRHKITKRGQNVTFRCDPISEHNRLYWYRQTLGQGPEFLTYFQNEAQLEKSRLLSDRFSAERPKGSFSTLEIQRTEQGDSAMYLCASSNPREDPYNEQFFGPGTRLTVL.

This clonotype was recorded only once. A much more abundant neighbour one base away suggests this may be a read error. This chain connects TRBV12-3 or TRBV12-4 to TRBJ1-5; the match to TRBD1 covers 7 bases. CDR3 length equals 14 residues. CDR3 residues: CAGSVDRFNQPQHF. CDR3 bases: TGTGCCGGCAGTGTGGACAGGTTCAATCAGCCCCAGCATTTT.

This clonotype occurred many times. This sequence joins TRBV5-1 and TRBJ2-3; no firm D call. The germline V and J ends were trimmed by 2 bases and 3 bases, with 10 bases remaining between them. The germline gives CDR1 SGHRS, CDR2 YFSETQ. The CDR3 covers 14 residues. CDR3 protein: CASSLVGNTDTQYF. The CDR3 DNA reads TGCGCCAGCAGCTTAGTCGGAAATACAGATACGCAGTATTTT.